This section outlines one TCR beta chain sequence together with its context. Its antigen is unknown. These data come from a study of shared clonotypes between healthy human individuals. Study summary: A donor's plate count was three for CD4 naive and three for CD4 memory; CD8 naive had two and CD8 memory one.

General observations from the study: Represented diversity, genetic and exposure-history alike, was limited by few donors. Non-shared clonotypes had lower generation probabilities than clonotypes shared by all four sorted-subset donors.

This CDR3 spans 13 amino acids. V shed 10 bases and J shed 0 bases, with 13 bases lying between them. CDR1 is ENHRY and CDR2 is SYGVKD in the germline V gene. In the original analysis: Because ImmunoSEQ provided only junction sequences with no quality scores, the filtering differed. Clones were sequenced by immunoSEQ multiplex PCR, and TCRdb holds only the in-frame ones, with some missing. The D gene and trimming were derived from the DNA, and the V and J assignments and clone size from that table. The sample records approximately 2.5 million clones, approximately 93% being singletons. The material sequenced was naive CD4+ T cells from PBMCs. Subset noted: CD45RA+ positively selected. The chain uses TRBV10-3 and TRBJ2-7; no reliable D call. This TCR came from a man aged 18 to 35 in good health. Some clones in this sample may be carry-over from other donors' samples. This CDR3 is CASKAGLSYEQYF. CDR3 coding DNA: TGTGCCAGCAAGGCAGGTCTCTCCTACGAGCAGTACTTC.